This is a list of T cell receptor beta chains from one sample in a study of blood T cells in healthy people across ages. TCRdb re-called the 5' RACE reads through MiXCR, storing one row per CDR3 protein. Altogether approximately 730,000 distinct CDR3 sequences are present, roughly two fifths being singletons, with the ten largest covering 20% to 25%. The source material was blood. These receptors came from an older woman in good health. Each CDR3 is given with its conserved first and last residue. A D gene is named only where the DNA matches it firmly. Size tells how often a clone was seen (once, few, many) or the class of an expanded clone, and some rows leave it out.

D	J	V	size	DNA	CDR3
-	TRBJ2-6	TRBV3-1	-	TGTGCCAGCAGCCAGCTGAGGTCTGGGGCCAACGTCCTGACTTTC	CASSQLRSGANVLTF
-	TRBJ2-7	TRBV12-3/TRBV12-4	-	TGTGCCAGCAGTGACGGGGACGCCTCCTACGAGCAGTACTTC	CASSDGDASYEQYF
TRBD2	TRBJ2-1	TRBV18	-	TGTGCCAGCTCACCACCCGGAGCGGGGGCCATTAATGAGCAGTTCTTC	CASSPPGAGAINEQFF
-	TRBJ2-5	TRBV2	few	TGTGCCAGCAGTGAAAACCCAAGTGGGGAGACCCAGTACTTC	CASSENPSGETQYF
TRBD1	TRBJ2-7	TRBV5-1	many	TGTGCCAGCAGCCTTGGACAGGGCGGCGAGCAGTACTTC	CASSLGQGGEQYF
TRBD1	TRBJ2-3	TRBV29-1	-	TGCAGCGTTGAGTTTCAGGGGGATGAGGATGCGCAGTATTTT	CSVEFQGDEDAQYF
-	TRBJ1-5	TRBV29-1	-	TGCAGCGAGGGTCAGCCCCAGCATTTT	CSEGQPQHF
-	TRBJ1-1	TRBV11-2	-	TGTGCCAGCAGCTTTAACAGGAACACTGAAGCTTTCTTT	CASSFNRNTEAFF
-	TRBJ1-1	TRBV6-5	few	TGTGCCAGCAGTTATAGGCACTACACTGAAGCTTTCTTT	CASSYRHYTEAFF
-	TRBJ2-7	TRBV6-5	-	TGTGCCAGCAGCGGACCGTCTCCACTCCAGTACTTC	CASSGPSPLQYF
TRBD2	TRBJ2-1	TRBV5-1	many	TGCGCCAGCAGCGCCGGACTAGCGGGGGCGGACAATGAGCAGTTCTTC	CASSAGLAGADNEQFF
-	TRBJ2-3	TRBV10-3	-	TGTACCATCAGTGAGTCGCTAGGGGCAGATACGCAGTATTTT	CTISESLGADTQYF
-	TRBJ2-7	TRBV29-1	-	TGCAGCGTTGGGCCAGGAACCCACGAGCAGTACTTC	CSVGPGTHEQYF
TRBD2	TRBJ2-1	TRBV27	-	TGTGTCAGCAGTTTAGCCACCGGACTAGCGGGAGGCAATGAGCAGTTCTTC	CVSSLATGLAGGNEQFF
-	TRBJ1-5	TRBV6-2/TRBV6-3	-	TGTGCCAGCAGTTTTAGGGGGGGACCTTATAGCAATCAGCCCCAGCATTTT	CASSFRGGPYSNQPQHF
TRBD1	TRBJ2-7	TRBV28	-	TGTGCCAGCAGAACCGACAGGGTATACCACGAGCAGTACTTC	CASRTDRVYHEQYF
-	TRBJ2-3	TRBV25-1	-	TGTGCCAGCAGTGGAACCCCAGATACGCAGTATTTT	CASSGTPDTQYF
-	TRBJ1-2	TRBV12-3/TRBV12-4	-	TGTGCCAGCAGCCCACGTATAGGAGGCTACACCTTC	CASSPRIGGYTF
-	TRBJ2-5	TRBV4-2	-	TGTGCCAGCAGCCAAGATTTGGGTTACGGGGCTTTGACTAGGATGGTAGAAGAGACCCAGTACTTC	CASSQDLGYGALTRMVEETQYF
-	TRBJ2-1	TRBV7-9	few	TGTGCCAGCAGCTTAGCGGTTGACGGCGTTGAGCAGTTCTTC	CASSLAVDGVEQFF
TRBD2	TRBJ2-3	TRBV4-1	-	TGCGCCAGCAGCCAAGTTACTAGCGGCACAGATACGCAGTATTTT	CASSQVTSGTDTQYF
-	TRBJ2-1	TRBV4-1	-	TGCGCCAGCAGCCCCGGACTGTCGACCTACAATGAGCAGTTCTTC	CASSPGLSTYNEQFF
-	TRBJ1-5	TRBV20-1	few	TGCAGTGCCCTGAAGAGGGGTGGCAATCAGCCCCAGCATTTT	CSALKRGGNQPQHF
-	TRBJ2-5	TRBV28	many	TGTGCCAGCAGTCCCCGACTGACCCAGTACTTC	CASSPRLTQYF
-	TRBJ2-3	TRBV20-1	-	TGCAGTGCTAGAGCATATCAGGGGGGAGGAATGAGTGATACGCAGTATTTT	CSARAYQGGGMSDTQYF
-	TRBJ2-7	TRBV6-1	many	TGTGCCAGCAGTGAACTTTATGGGGGAACCTACGAGCAGTACTTC	CASSELYGGTYEQYF
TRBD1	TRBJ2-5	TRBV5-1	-	TGCGCCAGCACGCCGGGACAGCAAGAGACCCAGTACTTC	CASTPGQQETQYF
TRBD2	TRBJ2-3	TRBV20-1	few	TGCAGTTACAGCGGGGGTGCCACAGATACGCAGTATTTT	CSYSGGATDTQYF
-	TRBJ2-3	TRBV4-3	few	TGCGCCAGCAGCCAACAGAGGTATCGAACGGATACGCAGTATTTT	CASSQQRYRTDTQYF
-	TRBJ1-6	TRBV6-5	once	TGTGCCAGCAGTTATGTCGGTAATTCACCCCTCCACTTT	CASSYVGNSPLHF
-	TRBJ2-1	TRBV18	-	TGTGCCAGCTCCTCTTATAGCGGCATGGGTAATGAGCAGTTCTTC	CASSSYSGMGNEQFF
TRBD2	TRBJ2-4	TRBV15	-	TGTGCCACCAGCAGAGATTCAGCGGGGGGCCGGGAGCAGTACTTC	CATSRDSAGGREQYF
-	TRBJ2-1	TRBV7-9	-	TGTGCCAGCAGCCCCCCCCCGAGCTCCTACAATGAGCAGTTCTTC	CASSPPPSSYNEQFF
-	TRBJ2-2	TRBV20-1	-	TGCAGTGCTAGAGCTGGGCAGAACACCGGGGAGCTGTTTTTT	CSARAGQNTGELFF
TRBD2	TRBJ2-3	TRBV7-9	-	TGTGCCAGCAGCTTAGGGGCGGGAGGCCACACAGATACGCAGTATTTT	CASSLGAGGHTDTQYF
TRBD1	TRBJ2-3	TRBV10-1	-	TGCGCCAGCAGTGTTTCGTGGCAGGGGGCAGATACGCAGTATTTT	CASSVSWQGADTQYF
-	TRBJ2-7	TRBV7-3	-	TGTGCCAGCAGCTCCCCCGTCGGGACAACCTCCTACGAGCAGTACTTC	CASSSPVGTTSYEQYF
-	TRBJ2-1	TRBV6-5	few	TGTGCCAGCAGTTACCACAGTTGGAATGAGCAGTTCTTC	CASSYHSWNEQFF
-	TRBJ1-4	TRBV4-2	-	TGTGCCAGCAGGGGACTAGGGGGAACTAATGAAAAACTGTTTTTT	CASRGLGGTNEKLFF
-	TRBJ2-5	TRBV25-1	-	TGTGCCAGCAGTGAATTTGTAAAGGAGCCTGGGGAGACCCAGTACTTC	CASSEFVKEPGETQYF
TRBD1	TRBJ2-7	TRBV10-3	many	TGTGCCATCAGTGAGGGACAGGGGGTAGCATACGAGCAGTACTTC	CAISEGQGVAYEQYF
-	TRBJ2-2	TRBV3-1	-	TGTGCCAGCAGCCGCGGCGCGAACACCGGGGAGCTGTTTTTT	CASSRGANTGELFF